This TCR beta chain appears in the sequencing data of a study of cytomegalovirus exposure and HLA in healthy donors. The study sampled nominally healthy donors, though unrecorded immune exposures were likely. Germline CDR1 and CDR2: LNHDA and SQIVND (reference sequence). The CDR3 runs to 16 residues. J lost 0 bases, V lost 5 bases, and 6 bases had no gene match. The PCR employed 60 Vbeta primers together with 13 Jbeta primers. TCRdb keeps only in-frame clones here, not all; method: immunoSEQ multiplex PCR. The sample consists of 110,000 or so clones, about 68% of them appearing once. The V call is TRBV19, the J call TRBJ1-4, with 7 positions matching TRBD1. This TCR was sampled from a woman aged 45 to 65 in good health and CMV-seropositive. Sequenced input: PBMCs. The DNA of the CDR3 is TGTGCCAGTAGTGAGCACCAGGGGGCAACTAATGAAAAACTGTTTTTT. Amino acids: CASSEHQGATNEKLFF.